This entry lists 24 T cell receptor beta chains sequenced from one sample in a study of shared clonotypes between healthy human individuals. The assay was immunoSEQ multiplex PCR, and TCRdb's table has in-frame clones only and misses some. The table includes 2 million to 2.5 million clones, approximately 96% detected once. Specimen: naive CD4+ T cells sorted from blood. This sample's subset: CD45RA+ positively selected. The receptors come from a man younger than 35 in good health.

This clone was found once. This chain connects TRBV29-1 to TRBJ2-2, with D tentatively TRBD1 (5 bases). V shed 2 bases and J shed 5 bases, with 15 bases lying between them. Germline-derived CDR1 and CDR2 are SQVTM and ANQGSEA. The CDR3 is made up of 15 amino acids. CDR3 coding DNA: TGCAGCGTTGAATCCAGCAGGGCAAGGACCGGGGAGCTGTTTTTT. It encodes CSVESSRARTGELFF.

This clone appeared once. Other DNA sequences of this sample code for an identical CDR3. V and J are TRBV10-1 and TRBJ2-3; D is ambiguous. The V end was cut by 6 bases, the J end by 0 bases, with 7 bases between. This CDR3 is 13 amino acids long. From germline, CDR1 is WNHNN and CDR2 SYGVQD (reference sequence). CDR3 sequence reads: CASRRDSTDTQYF. The CDR3 coding sequence is TGCGCCAGCAGACGCGACAGCACAGATACGCAGTATTTT.

The chain recombines TRBV6-1 with TRBJ2-3; D is unresolved. V was clipped by 2 bases and J by 2 bases, with 14 bases between them. Looked up from germline, CDR1 is MNHNS and CDR2 is SASEGT. This CDR3 spans 16 amino acids. CDR3 DNA: TGTGCCAGCAGTGAACAGGTGTCTCCCATCACAGATACGCAGTATTTT. Translating gives CASSEQVSPITDTQYF.

The chain links TRBV5-1 to TRBJ2-5; a possible D gene is TRBD2 (5 bases). In germline, CDR1 is SGHRS, CDR2 YFSETQ. This CDR3 has 12 amino acids. Trimming pared 5 bases from V and 5 bases from J, leaving 10 bases between. CDR3 sequence: CASRMEAETQYF. In nucleotides, the CDR3 is TGCGCCAGCAGAATGGAGGCCGAGACCCAGTACTTC.

V is TRBV18 and J is TRBJ2-5, with D tentatively TRBD1 (6 bases). Trimming removed 4 bases at V and 1 base at J, with 13 bases between. CDR1 and CDR2 from the germline V gene are KGHSH and LQKENI. The CDR3 covers 15 residues. This CDR3 is CASSRYGQSQETQYF. In DNA, the CDR3 is TGTGCCAGCTCACGATACGGACAGTCCCAAGAGACCCAGTACTTC.

V and J are TRBV9 and TRBJ2-7; TRBD2 aligns across 10 bases. V lost 5 bases, J lost 5 bases, and 10 bases stayed unmatched. The CDR3 has 15 amino acids. CDR1 SGDLS and CDR2 YYNGEE come from the germline V gene. In nucleotides, the CDR3 is TGTGCCAGCAGTGTTTCTAGCGGGAGTCTAGACGAGCAGTACTTC. It is translated as CASSVSSGSLDEQYF. Complete variable domain (other parts from reference TRBV9 and TRBJ2-7): DSGVTQTPKHLITATGQRVTLRCSPRSGDLSVYWYQQSLDQGLQFLIQYYNGEERAKGNILERFSAQQFPDLHSELNLSSLELGDSALYFCASSVSSGSLDEQYFGPGTRLTVT.

The V and J genes are TRBV27 and TRBJ1-5; 10 positions match TRBD1. The junction had 11 bases not matched to a gene; V was cut back by 6 bases and J by 6 bases. The CDR3 has 16 amino acids. Germline assignment: CDR1 MNHEY and CDR2 SMNVEV (reference sequence). The chain's CDR3 is CASRGTGQGFFQPQHF. The CDR3 region has the DNA TGTGCCAGCAGGGGGACGGGACAGGGGTTTTTTCAGCCCCAGCATTTT.

The chain recombines TRBV5-1 with TRBJ2-7; D not certain. Trimming took 4 bases from V and 0 from J, leaving 14 bases between them. The CDR3 loop spans 15 amino acids. Germline V lookup: CDR1 SGHRS, CDR2 YFSETQ. CDR3 sequence (DNA): TGCGCCAGCAGCCCACCGGGTTCTAGCTCCTACGAGCAGTACTTC. Residues: CASSPPGSSSYEQYF. Looking up the rest from reference TRBV5-1 and TRBJ2-7 gives the full variable domain: KAGVTQTPRYLIKTRGQQVTLSCSPISGHRSVSWYQQTPGQGLQFLFEYFSETQRNKGNFPGRFSGRQFSNSRSEMNVSTLELGDSALYLCASSPPGSSSYEQYFGPGTRLTVT.

The V call is TRBV14, the J call TRBJ2-1; possible D gene TRBD2, 6 bases. Germline-derived CDR1 and CDR2 are SGHDN and FVKESK. This CDR3 spans 16 amino acids. V dropped 0 bases and J dropped 4 bases, with 13 bases sitting between them. The CDR3: CASSQDVAGRYNEQFF. For the CDR3, the DNA is TGTGCCAGCAGCCAAGATGTGGCGGGGAGATACAATGAGCAGTTCTTC.

Comments on this clone: The sample has other DNA sequences that encode this CDR3 too. V usage is TRBV15 and J usage is TRBJ2-5; maybe TRBD2 (5 bases). CDR1 and CDR2 (germline): LNHNV, YYDKDF (reference sequence). The CDR3 is 13 amino acids. V shed 3 bases and J shed 5 bases, with 10 bases lying between them. CDR3 DNA sequence: TGTGCCACCAGCAGGGACCAGCGGGAGACCCAGTACTTC. Translation: CATSRDQRETQYF.

The V and J genes are TRBV10-2 and TRBJ1-5, with 10 bases matching TRBD1. The CDR3 spans 15 residues. Germline trimming cut 7 bases from V and 6 bases from J; bases unmatched to any gene: 9. Germline V lookup: CDR1 WSHSY, CDR2 SAAADI. In DNA, the CDR3 is TGCGCCAGCAATATGGCGGGACAGGGGTTTCAGCCCCAGCATTTT. It encodes CASNMAGQGFQPQHF.

About this clone itself: An end of the junction does not agree with germline; a read error may underlie this. V usage is TRBV2 and J usage is TRBJ2-7, with D possibly being TRBD2 (5 bases). The CDR3 runs to 11 residues. Germline V CDR1 and CDR2: SNHLY, FYNNEI. CDR3 sequence reads: CASLRTGGPLF. CDR3 nucleotides: TGTGCCAGCCTTCGGACGGGCGGGCCCTTATTC.

This CDR3 is CASSQDLQGGTANTEAFF. DNA of the CDR3: TGCGCCAGCAGCCAAGATCTCCAAGGCGGGACAGCGAACACTGAAGCTTTCTTT. The V and J genes are TRBV4-3 and TRBJ1-1; 7 positions match TRBD1. This CDR3 has 18 residues. Germline lookup yields CDR1 LGHNA and CDR2 YSLEER. Trimming at V came to 0 bases and at J to 1 base, leaving 11 bases not matched to a gene.

The chain links TRBV5-5 to TRBJ1-5; maybe TRBD1 (5 bases). This CDR3 region has 16 residues. V lost 4 bases to trimming and J lost 0 bases, with 14 bases between them. The germline CDR1 and CDR2 sequences are SGHKS and YYEKEE (reference sequence). CDR3 DNA: TGTGCCAGCAGCCGGGGACCGCTATATAGCAATCAGCCCCAGCATTTT. Protein sequence: CASSRGPLYSNQPQHF.

V and J are TRBV29-1 and TRBJ1-2; no clear D. Trimming left V 6 bases short and J 13 bases short, with 24 bases between. From germline, CDR1 is SQVTM and CDR2 ANQGSEA. The CDR3 runs 13 residues. The CDR3 DNA sequence: TGCAGCGTCCTAAGTACAGCTTTGAAAGCATCCACCTTC. Amino acid sequence: CSVLSTALKASTF.

This chain uses TRBV5-1 with TRBJ2-3; D may be TRBD2 (6 bases). The CDR3 length is 15 residues. Trimming took off 4 bases at V and 3 bases at J, with 15 bases between the two ends. Germline values: CDR1 SGHRS, CDR2 YFSETQ. CDR3 residues: CASSQGLRGTDTQYF. CDR3 coding DNA: TGCGCCAGCAGCCAGGGACTTCGGGGAACAGATACGCAGTATTTT.

The CDR3 DNA reads as TGTGCCAGCAGACGCGGGACACCGAACACCGGGGAGCTGTTTTTT. Protein sequence: CASRRGTPNTGELFF. The genes are TRBV6-5 and TRBJ2-2; D tentatively reads TRBD1 or TRBD2 (6 bases each). The CDR3 spans 15 residues. Germline V gene sequence: CDR1 MNHEY, CDR2 SVGAGI. The ends were cut back, 6 bases at V and 0 bases at J, with 11 bases in the middle.

The gene calls are TRBV6-1 and TRBJ2-7; 8 positions agree with TRBD2. Germline V gene data show CDR1 as MNHNS and CDR2 as SASEGT. J lost 2 bases, V lost 5 bases, and 8 bases had no gene match. The CDR3 runs 15 residues. In DNA form, the CDR3 reads TGTGCCAGCAGTTCCCCGGGGGGGGGTGCCTACGAGCAGTACTTC. Protein sequence: CASSSPGGGAYEQYF.

The table lists this clone with a count of one. The CDR3 loop is CASSRQAAGSYNEQFF. The CDR3 region has the DNA TGTGCCAGCAGTCGCCAAGCAGCGGGTTCATACAATGAGCAGTTCTTC. The gene calls are TRBV25-1 and TRBJ2-1; possible D gene TRBD2, 6 bases. Germline values: CDR1 MGHDK, CDR2 SYGVNS. CDR3 length: 16 residues. The V end was cut by 5 bases, the J end by 4 bases, with 18 bases between. Full variable domain (outside the CDR3, taken from reference TRBV25-1 and TRBJ2-1): EADIYQTPRYLVIGTGKKITLECSQTMGHDKMYWYQQDPGMELHLIHYSYGVNSTEKGDLSSESTVSRIRTEHFPLTLESARPSHTSQYLCASSRQAAGSYNEQFFGPGTRLTVL.

The chain employs TRBV7-8 and TRBJ2-1; TRBD2 aligns across 9 bases. Germline CDR1 is SGHVS and CDR2 is FQNEAQ. The CDR3 has 17 amino acids. The trim removed 5 bases at V and 7 bases at J, leaving 15 bases unmatched. CDR3 loop: CASSPSGRGRAKNEQFF. The DNA of the CDR3 is TGTGCCAGCAGCCCCTCCGGGCGCGGGAGGGCAAAAAATGAGCAGTTCTTC.

The chain is built from TRBV6-6 and TRBJ2-7; either TRBD1 or TRBD2 may supply D (5 bases each). The CDR3 loop spans 14 amino acids. With 5 bases removed from V and 4 bases from J, the gap between germline ends came to 15 bases. Germline V gene sequence: CDR1 MNHNY, CDR2 SVGAGI (reference sequence). The CDR3 nucleotides are TGTGCCAGCAGTGGGGGTGGTCTTGGGTACGAGCAGTACTTC. Residues: CASSGGGLGYEQYF.

In DNA, the CDR3 is TGTGCCAGCAGACCCCAGGGGGTTAGCACAGATACGCAGTATTTT. Residues: CASRPQGVSTDTQYF. The chain has TRBV2 and TRBJ2-3; 7 bases are shared with TRBD1. Germline CDR1 SNHLY, CDR2 FYNNEI. V dropped 6 bases and J dropped 0; count of bases not matched to a gene: 6. The CDR3 runs 15 residues.

The rearrangement uses TRBV29-1 and TRBJ2-3, with 7 bases fitting TRBD1. The CDR3 is made up of 16 amino acids. Looked up from germline, CDR1 is SQVTM and CDR2 is ANQGSEA. The ends lost 6 bases at V and 0 bases at J; junction bases unmatched: 12. DNA for the CDR3: TGCAGCGTCGCCCGGACAGGATCATCTAGCACAGATACGCAGTATTTT. As protein: CSVARTGSSSTDTQYF.

This chain joins TRBV4-3 and TRBJ2-2; 7 bases agree with TRBD2. Germline CDR1 LGHNA, CDR2 YSLEER. The CDR3 is made up of 16 amino acids. With 4 bases clipped from V and 6 bases from J, the junction kept 11 bases outside the gene matches. The CDR3 here is CASSPRAGVGSGELFF. DNA for the CDR3: TGCGCCAGCAGCCCCCGGGCGGGAGTTGGATCCGGGGAGCTGTTTTTT.